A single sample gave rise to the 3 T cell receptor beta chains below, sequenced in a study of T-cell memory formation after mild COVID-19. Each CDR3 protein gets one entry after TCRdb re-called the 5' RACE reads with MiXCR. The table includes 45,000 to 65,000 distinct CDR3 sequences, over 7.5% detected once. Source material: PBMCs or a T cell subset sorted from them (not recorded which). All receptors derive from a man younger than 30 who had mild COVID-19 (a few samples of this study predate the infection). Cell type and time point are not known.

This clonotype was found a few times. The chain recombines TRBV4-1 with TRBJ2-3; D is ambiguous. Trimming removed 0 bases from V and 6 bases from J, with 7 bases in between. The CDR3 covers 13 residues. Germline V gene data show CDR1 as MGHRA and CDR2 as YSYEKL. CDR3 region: CASSQDPGDTQYF. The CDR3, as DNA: TGCGCCAGCAGCCAAGATCCGGGCGATACGCAGTATTTT.

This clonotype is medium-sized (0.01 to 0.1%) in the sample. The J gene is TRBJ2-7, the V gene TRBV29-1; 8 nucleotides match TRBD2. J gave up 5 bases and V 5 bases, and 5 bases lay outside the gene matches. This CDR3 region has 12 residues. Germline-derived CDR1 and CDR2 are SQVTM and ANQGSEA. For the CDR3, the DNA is TGCAGCGTTCAAGCGGGGGCGGACGAGCAGTACTTC. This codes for CSVQAGADEQYF.

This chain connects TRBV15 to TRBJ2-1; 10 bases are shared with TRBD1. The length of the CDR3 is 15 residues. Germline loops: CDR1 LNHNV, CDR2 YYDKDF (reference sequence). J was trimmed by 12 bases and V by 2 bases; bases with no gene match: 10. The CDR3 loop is CATSRRTGGRFGQFF. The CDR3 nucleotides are TGTGCCACCAGCAGAAGGACAGGGGGGAGGTTTGGGCAGTTCTTC.